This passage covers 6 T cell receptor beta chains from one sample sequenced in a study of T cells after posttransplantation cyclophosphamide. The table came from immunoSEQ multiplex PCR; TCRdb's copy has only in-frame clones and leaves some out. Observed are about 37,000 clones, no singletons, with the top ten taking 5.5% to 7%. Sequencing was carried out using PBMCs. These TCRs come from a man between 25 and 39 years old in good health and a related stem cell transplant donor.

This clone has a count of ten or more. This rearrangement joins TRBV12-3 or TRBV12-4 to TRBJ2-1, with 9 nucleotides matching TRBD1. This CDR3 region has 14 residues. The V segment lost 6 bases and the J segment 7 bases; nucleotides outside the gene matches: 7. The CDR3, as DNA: TGTGCCAGCAGCCGGACAGGGGTTGGGAATGAGCAGTTCTTC. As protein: CASSRTGVGNEQFF.

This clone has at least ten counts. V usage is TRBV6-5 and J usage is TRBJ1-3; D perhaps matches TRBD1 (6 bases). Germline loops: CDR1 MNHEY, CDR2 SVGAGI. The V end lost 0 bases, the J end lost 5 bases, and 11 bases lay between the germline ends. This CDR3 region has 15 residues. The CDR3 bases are TGTGCCAGCAGTTACTCTTGGGACATTAGAAACACCATATATTTT. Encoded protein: CASSYSWDIRNTIYF.

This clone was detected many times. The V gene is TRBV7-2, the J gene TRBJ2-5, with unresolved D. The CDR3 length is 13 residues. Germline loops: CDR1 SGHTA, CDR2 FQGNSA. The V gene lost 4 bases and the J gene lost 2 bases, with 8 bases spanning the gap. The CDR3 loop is CASSSVPQETQYF. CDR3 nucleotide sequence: TGTGCCAGCAGCTCGGTCCCTCAAGAGACCCAGTACTTC.

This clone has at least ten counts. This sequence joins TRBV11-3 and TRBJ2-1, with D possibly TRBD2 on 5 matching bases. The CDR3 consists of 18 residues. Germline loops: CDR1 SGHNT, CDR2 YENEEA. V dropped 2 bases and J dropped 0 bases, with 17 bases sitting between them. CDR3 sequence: CASSLRVAGDSSYNEQFF. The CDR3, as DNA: TGTGCCAGCAGCTTAAGGGTCGCGGGCGATAGCTCCTACAATGAGCAGTTCTTC.

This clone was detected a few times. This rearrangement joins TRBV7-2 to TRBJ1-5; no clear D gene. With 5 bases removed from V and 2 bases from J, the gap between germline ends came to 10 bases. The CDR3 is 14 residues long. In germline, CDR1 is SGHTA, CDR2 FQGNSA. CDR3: CASSLPGRNQPQHF. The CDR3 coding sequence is TGTGCCAGCAGCCTCCCAGGCCGCAATCAGCCCCAGCATTTT.

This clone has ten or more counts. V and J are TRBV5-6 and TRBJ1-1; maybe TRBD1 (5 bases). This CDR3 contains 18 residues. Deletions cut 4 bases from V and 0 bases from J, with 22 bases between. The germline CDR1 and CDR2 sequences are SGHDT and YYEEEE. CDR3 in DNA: TGTGCCAGCAGCCCCGGGATGGGGAGGGGTGGGGTGAACACTGAAGCTTTCTTT. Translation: CASSPGMGRGGVNTEAFF.